A selection of T cell receptor beta chains follows, all from one sample in a study of shared clonotypes between healthy human individuals. The assay was immunoSEQ multiplex PCR, and TCRdb's table has in-frame clones only and misses some. There are millions of clones in the sample; 90% to 95% occur only once, and around 0.13% lies in the top ten. The sequencing input was naive CD4+ T cells sorted from blood. The receptors originated from a man aged 18-30 years in good health. Both conserved end residues are part of each CDR3. A D gene is named only where the DNA matches it firmly.

v_call	j_call	d_call	cdr3_aa
TRBV10-2	TRBJ1-3	TRBD1	CASRSLGTGFFRPGGNTIYF
TRBV11-3	TRBJ2-2	-	CASSLDTGELFF
TRBV10-1	TRBJ2-2	-	CASSSFGPGTGELFF
TRBV5-4	TRBJ2-1	TRBD1	CASSLDRGDYNEQFF
TRBV30	TRBJ1-5	-	CAWGDNSNQPQHF
TRBV18	TRBJ2-7	TRBD2	CASSPMSAGGPYEQYF
TRBV9	TRBJ2-3	TRBD1	CASSVGQGAGTDTQYF
TRBV9	TRBJ2-2	-	CASSVGSAGELFF
TRBV28	TRBJ1-5	-	CASGGGNQPQHF
TRBV4-3	TRBJ2-3	TRBD2	CASSQGLGGSRTDTQYF
TRBV5-6	TRBJ2-1	TRBD1	CASSWTGTGSYNEQFF
TRBV10-2	TRBJ1-5	-	CASSLVGNQPQHF
TRBV7-2	TRBJ2-6	TRBD2	CASSPMLAGAAGANVLTF
TRBV30	TRBJ2-7	-	CAWSVGNSYEQYF
TRBV10-3	TRBJ2-7	-	CAISEPTTYEQYF
TRBV18	TRBJ1-2	-	CASSPDTYYGYTF
TRBV11-2	TRBJ2-7	TRBD2	CASSSSVTAGGLYSYEQYF
TRBV5-1	TRBJ2-7	-	CASPSGDEQYF
TRBV28	TRBJ1-6	-	CASSEGGTLHF
TRBV28	TRBJ1-5	-	CASSLYPGGNQPQHF
TRBV7-9	TRBJ2-5	-	CASSPTQVGQYF
TRBV7-2	TRBJ2-1	-	CASSLAPGAGYNEQFF
TRBV7-9	TRBJ1-5	-	CASSSGLSNQPQHF
TRBV4-1	TRBJ2-3	-	CASSQETTRRGDTQYF
TRBV5-4	TRBJ2-7	-	CASSLAGVRYEQYF